This T cell receptor (beta chain) was sequenced during a study of response to subunit inactivated influenza vaccine. Study-wide results and caveats: T cells newly recruited by each seasonal influenza vaccination are few, the authors suggested.

TCRdb re-called the RT-PCR reads with MiXCR, one entry per CDR3 protein. Among hundreds of thousands of distinct CDR3 sequences listed, roughly 18% were seen once. Germline lookup yields CDR1 SGHRS and CDR2 YFSETQ. The CDR3 has 16 residues. J lost 6 bases, V lost 0 bases, and 11 bases had no gene match. Turning to this clonotype: Its antigen is not identified.

This chain connects TRBV5-1 to TRBJ2-7; 8 nucleotides match TRBD1. The source material was PBMCs from blood, sampled 4 to 6 days after vaccination. This TCR came from a man in his forties or fifties who received an inactivated influenza vaccine. The CDR3, as DNA: TGCGCCAGCAGCTTGGCCGGCCAGGGGGCAGTCTCCGAGCAGTACTTC. As protein: CASSLAGQGAVSEQYF.